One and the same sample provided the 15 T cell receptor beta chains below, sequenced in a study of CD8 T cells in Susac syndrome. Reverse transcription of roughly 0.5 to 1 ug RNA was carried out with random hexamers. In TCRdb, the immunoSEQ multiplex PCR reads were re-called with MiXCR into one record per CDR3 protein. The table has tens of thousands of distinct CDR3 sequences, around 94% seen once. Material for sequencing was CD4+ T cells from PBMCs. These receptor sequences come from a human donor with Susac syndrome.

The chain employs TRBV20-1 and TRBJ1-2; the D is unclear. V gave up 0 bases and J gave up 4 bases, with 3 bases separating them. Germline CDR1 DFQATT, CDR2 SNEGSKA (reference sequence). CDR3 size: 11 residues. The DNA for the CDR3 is TGCAGTGCTAGAGAAGGCTATGGCTACACCTTC. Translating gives CSAREGYGYTF.

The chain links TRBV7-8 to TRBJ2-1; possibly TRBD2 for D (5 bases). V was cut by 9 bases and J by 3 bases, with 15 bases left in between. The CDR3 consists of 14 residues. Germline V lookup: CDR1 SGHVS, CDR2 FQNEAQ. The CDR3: CASLRPGSYNEQFF. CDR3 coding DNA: TGTGCCAGTCTTCGGCCGGGGAGCTACAATGAGCAGTTCTTC.

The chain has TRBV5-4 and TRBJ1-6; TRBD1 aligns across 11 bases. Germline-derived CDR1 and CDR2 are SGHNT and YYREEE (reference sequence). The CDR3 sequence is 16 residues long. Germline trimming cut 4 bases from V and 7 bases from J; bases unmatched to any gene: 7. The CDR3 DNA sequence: TGTGCCAGCAGCCTCCGGGACAGGGGGAACAATTCACCCCTCCACTTT. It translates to CASSLRDRGNNSPLHF.

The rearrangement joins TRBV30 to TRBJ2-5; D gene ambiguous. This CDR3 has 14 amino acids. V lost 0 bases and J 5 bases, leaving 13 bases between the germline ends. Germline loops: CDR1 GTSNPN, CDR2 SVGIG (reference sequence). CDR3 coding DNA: TGTGCCTGGAGTGTAGACGCACAGCTTGAGACCCAGTACTTC. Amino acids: CAWSVDAQLETQYF.

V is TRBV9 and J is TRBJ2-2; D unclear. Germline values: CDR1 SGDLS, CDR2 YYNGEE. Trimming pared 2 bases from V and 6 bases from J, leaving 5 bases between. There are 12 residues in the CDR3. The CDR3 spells CASSVSAGELFF. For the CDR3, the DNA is TGTGCCAGCAGCGTCTCCGCCGGGGAGCTGTTTTTT.

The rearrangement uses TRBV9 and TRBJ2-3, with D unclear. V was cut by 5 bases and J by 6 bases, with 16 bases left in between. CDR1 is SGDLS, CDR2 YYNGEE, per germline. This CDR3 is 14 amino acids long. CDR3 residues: CASRGSLPGDTQYF. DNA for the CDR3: TGTGCCAGCAGGGGGTCGCTTCCCGGCGATACGCAGTATTTT.

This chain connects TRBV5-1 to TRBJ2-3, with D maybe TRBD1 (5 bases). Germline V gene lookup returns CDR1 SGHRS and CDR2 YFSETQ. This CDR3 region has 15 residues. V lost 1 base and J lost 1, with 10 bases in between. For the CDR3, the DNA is TGCGCCAGCAGCTTGAGGGGAAGTGGCACAGATACGCAGTATTTT. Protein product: CASSLRGSGTDTQYF.

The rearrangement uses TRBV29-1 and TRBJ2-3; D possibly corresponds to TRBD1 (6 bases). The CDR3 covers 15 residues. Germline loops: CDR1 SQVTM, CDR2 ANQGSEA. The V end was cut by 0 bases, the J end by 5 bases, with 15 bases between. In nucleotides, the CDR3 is TGCAGCGTTGAAGATCTTCCCATACAGGGAGATACGCAGTATTTT. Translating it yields CSVEDLPIQGDTQYF.

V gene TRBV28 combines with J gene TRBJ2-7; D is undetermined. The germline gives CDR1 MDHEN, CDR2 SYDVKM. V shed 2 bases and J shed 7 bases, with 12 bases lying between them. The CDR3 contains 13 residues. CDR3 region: CASSLVRLTEQYF. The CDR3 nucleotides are TGTGCCAGCAGTTTAGTGAGACTGACGGAGCAGTACTTC.

CDR3 nucleotides: TGTGCCTGGAGTGAGGGACGGAGCAATGAAAAACTGTTTTTT. Its protein is CAWSEGRSNEKLFF. The chain links TRBV30 to TRBJ1-4, with TRBD1 as a possible D gene (5 bases). The germline gives CDR1 GTSNPN, CDR2 SVGIG (reference sequence). Trimming left V 1 base short and J 5 bases short, with 11 bases between. The CDR3 runs 14 residues. The full variable domain, in which reference TRBV30 and TRBJ1-4 provide the parts outside the CDR3, is SQTIHQWPATLVQPVGSPLSLECTVEGTSNPNLYWYRQAAGRGLQLLFYSVGIGQISSEVPQNLSASRPQDRQFILSSKKLLLSDSGFYLCAWSEGRSNEKLFFGSGTQLSVL.

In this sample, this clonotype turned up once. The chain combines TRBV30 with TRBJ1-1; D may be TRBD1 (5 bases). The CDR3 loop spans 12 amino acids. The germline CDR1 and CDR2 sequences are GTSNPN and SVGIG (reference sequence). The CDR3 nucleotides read TGTGCATACCTACAGGAGAACACTGAAGCTTTCTTT. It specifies CAYLQENTEAFF.

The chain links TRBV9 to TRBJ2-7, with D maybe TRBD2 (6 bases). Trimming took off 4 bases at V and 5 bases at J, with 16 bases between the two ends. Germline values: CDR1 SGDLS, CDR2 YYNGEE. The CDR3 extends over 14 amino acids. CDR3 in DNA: TGTGCCAGCAGCCCCCGACACGGAGGGAACGAGCAGTACTTC. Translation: CASSPRHGGNEQYF.

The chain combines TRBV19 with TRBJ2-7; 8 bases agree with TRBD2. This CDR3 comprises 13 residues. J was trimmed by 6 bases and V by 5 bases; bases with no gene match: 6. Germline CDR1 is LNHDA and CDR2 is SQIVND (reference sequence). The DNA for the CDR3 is TGTGCCAGTAGTTCTGGACTAGCTCGCGAGCAGTACTTC. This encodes CASSSGLAREQYF.

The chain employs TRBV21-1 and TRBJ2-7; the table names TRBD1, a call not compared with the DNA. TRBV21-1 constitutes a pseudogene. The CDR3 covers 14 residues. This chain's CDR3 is CASSKETVIYEQYF. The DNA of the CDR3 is TGTGCCAGCAGCAAAGAGACAGTAATCTACGAGCAGTACTTC.

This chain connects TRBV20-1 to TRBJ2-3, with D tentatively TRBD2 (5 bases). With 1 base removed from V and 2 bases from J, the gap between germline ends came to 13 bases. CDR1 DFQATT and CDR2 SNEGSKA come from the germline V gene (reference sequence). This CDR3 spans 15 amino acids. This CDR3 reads CSARGEGAHTDTQYF. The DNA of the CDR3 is TGCAGTGCTAGAGGCGAGGGCGCGCACACAGATACGCAGTATTTT.